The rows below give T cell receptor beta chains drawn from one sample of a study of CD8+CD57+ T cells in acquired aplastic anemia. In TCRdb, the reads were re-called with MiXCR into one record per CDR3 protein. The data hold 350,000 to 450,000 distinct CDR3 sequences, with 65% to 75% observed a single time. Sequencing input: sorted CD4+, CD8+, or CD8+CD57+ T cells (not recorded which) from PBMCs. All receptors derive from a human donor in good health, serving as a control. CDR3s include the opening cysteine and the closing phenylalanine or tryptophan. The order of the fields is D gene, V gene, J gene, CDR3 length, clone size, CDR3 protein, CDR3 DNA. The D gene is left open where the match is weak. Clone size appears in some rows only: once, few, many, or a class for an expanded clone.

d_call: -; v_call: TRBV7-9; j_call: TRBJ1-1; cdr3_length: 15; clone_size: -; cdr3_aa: CASSAGTGHLTELFF; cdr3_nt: TGTGCCAGCAGCGCAGGGACTGGCCACCTCACTGAACTTTTCTTT
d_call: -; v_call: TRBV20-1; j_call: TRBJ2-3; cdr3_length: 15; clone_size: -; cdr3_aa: CSASGGLVSTDTQYF; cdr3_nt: TGCAGTGCTAGTGGAGGGTTGGTGAGCACAGATACGCAGTATTTT
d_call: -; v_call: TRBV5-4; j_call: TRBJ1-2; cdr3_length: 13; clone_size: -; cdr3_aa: CASSWDMTYGYTF; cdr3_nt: TGTGCCAGCAGCTGGGACATGACTTATGGCTACACCTTC
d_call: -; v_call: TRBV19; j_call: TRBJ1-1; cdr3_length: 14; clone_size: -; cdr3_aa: CASSLNRANTEAFF; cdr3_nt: TGTGCCAGTAGTCTAAACAGGGCTAACACTGAAGCTTTCTTT
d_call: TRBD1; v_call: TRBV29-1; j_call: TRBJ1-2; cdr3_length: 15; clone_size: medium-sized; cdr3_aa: CSVSGTEISLYGYTF; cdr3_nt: TGCAGCGTGTCCGGGACAGAGATCTCCCTCTATGGCTACACCTTC
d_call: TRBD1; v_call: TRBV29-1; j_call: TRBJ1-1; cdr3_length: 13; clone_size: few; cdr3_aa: CSLGWTGETEAFF; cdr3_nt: TGCAGCCTTGGGTGGACAGGGGAAACTGAAGCTTTCTTT
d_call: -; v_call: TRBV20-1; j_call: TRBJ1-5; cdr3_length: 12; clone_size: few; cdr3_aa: CSAGQNDQPQHF; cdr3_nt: TGCAGTGCTGGGCAGAACGATCAGCCCCAGCATTTT
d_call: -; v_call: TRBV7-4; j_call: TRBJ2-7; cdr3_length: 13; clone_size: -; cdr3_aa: CASSLGSTYEQYF; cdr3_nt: TGTGCCAGCAGCTTAGGGAGCACCTACGAGCAGTACTTC
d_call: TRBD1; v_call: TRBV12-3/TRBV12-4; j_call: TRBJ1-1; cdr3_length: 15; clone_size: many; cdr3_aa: CASSFPTGGHTEAFF; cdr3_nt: TGTGCCAGCAGTTTCCCGACAGGGGGGCACACTGAAGCTTTCTTT
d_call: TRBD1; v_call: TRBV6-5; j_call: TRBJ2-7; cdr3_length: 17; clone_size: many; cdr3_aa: CASSYSGQGRGWYEQYF; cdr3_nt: TGTGCCAGCAGTTATAGCGGACAGGGCCGGGGATGGTACGAGCAGTACTTC
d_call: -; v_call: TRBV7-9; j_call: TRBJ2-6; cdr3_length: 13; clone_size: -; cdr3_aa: CASSLYGANVLTF; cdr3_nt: TGTGCCAGCAGCTTATATGGGGCCAACGTCCTGACTTTC
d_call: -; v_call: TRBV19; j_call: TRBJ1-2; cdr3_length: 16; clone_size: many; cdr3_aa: CASSNLIDGGFAGYTF; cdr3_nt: TGTGCCAGTAGTAACTTAATCGACGGAGGGTTCGCTGGCTACACCTTC
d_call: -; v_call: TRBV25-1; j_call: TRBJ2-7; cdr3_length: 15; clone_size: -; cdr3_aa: CASSGEGQSSYEQYF; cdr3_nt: TGTGCCAGCTCCGGGGAGGGACAGAGCTCCTACGAGCAGTACTTC
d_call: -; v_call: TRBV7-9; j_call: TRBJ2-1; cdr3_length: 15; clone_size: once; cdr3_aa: CASSDRDNAYNEQFF; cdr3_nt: TGTGCCAGCAGCGACCGGGACAACGCCTACAATGAGCAGTTCTTC
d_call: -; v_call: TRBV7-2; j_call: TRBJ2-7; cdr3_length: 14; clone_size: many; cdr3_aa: CASSQDLSDYEQYF; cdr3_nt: TGCGCCAGCAGCCAAGATTTGTCGGACTACGAGCAGTACTTC
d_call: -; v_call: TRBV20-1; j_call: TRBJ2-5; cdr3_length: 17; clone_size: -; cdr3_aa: CSARQGSNTGGTETQYF; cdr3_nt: TGCAGTGCTAGACAGGGATCGAACACCGGGGGAACAGAGACCCAGTACTTC
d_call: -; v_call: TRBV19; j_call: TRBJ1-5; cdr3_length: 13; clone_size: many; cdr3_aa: CASSPGRDQPQHF; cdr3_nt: TGTGCCAGTAGTCCGGGGAGGGATCAGCCCCAGCATTTT
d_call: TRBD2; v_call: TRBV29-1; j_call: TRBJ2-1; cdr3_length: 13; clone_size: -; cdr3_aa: CSDRDYVTNEQFF; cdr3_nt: TGCAGCGACCGGGACTACGTTACCAATGAGCAGTTCTTC
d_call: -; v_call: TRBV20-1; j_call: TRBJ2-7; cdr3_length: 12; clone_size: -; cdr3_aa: CSAVWHSYEQYF; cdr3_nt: TGCAGTGCCGTCTGGCACTCCTACGAGCAGTACTTC
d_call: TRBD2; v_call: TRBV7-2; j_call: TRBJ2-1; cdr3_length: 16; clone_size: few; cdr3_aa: CASSTGGGSSYNEQFF; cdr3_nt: TGTGCCAGCAGCACGGGGGGGGGAAGCTCCTACAATGAGCAGTTCTTC
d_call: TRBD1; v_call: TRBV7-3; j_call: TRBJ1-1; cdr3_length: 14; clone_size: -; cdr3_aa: CASSSGGTDTEAYF; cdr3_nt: TGTGCCAGCAGTTCAGGGGGCACGGACACTGAAGCTTACTTT
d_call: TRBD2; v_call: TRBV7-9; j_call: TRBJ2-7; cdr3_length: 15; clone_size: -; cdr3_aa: CASSLSSSGNYEQYF; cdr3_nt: TGTGCCAGCAGCTTGTCGTCTAGCGGGAACTACGAGCAGTACTTC